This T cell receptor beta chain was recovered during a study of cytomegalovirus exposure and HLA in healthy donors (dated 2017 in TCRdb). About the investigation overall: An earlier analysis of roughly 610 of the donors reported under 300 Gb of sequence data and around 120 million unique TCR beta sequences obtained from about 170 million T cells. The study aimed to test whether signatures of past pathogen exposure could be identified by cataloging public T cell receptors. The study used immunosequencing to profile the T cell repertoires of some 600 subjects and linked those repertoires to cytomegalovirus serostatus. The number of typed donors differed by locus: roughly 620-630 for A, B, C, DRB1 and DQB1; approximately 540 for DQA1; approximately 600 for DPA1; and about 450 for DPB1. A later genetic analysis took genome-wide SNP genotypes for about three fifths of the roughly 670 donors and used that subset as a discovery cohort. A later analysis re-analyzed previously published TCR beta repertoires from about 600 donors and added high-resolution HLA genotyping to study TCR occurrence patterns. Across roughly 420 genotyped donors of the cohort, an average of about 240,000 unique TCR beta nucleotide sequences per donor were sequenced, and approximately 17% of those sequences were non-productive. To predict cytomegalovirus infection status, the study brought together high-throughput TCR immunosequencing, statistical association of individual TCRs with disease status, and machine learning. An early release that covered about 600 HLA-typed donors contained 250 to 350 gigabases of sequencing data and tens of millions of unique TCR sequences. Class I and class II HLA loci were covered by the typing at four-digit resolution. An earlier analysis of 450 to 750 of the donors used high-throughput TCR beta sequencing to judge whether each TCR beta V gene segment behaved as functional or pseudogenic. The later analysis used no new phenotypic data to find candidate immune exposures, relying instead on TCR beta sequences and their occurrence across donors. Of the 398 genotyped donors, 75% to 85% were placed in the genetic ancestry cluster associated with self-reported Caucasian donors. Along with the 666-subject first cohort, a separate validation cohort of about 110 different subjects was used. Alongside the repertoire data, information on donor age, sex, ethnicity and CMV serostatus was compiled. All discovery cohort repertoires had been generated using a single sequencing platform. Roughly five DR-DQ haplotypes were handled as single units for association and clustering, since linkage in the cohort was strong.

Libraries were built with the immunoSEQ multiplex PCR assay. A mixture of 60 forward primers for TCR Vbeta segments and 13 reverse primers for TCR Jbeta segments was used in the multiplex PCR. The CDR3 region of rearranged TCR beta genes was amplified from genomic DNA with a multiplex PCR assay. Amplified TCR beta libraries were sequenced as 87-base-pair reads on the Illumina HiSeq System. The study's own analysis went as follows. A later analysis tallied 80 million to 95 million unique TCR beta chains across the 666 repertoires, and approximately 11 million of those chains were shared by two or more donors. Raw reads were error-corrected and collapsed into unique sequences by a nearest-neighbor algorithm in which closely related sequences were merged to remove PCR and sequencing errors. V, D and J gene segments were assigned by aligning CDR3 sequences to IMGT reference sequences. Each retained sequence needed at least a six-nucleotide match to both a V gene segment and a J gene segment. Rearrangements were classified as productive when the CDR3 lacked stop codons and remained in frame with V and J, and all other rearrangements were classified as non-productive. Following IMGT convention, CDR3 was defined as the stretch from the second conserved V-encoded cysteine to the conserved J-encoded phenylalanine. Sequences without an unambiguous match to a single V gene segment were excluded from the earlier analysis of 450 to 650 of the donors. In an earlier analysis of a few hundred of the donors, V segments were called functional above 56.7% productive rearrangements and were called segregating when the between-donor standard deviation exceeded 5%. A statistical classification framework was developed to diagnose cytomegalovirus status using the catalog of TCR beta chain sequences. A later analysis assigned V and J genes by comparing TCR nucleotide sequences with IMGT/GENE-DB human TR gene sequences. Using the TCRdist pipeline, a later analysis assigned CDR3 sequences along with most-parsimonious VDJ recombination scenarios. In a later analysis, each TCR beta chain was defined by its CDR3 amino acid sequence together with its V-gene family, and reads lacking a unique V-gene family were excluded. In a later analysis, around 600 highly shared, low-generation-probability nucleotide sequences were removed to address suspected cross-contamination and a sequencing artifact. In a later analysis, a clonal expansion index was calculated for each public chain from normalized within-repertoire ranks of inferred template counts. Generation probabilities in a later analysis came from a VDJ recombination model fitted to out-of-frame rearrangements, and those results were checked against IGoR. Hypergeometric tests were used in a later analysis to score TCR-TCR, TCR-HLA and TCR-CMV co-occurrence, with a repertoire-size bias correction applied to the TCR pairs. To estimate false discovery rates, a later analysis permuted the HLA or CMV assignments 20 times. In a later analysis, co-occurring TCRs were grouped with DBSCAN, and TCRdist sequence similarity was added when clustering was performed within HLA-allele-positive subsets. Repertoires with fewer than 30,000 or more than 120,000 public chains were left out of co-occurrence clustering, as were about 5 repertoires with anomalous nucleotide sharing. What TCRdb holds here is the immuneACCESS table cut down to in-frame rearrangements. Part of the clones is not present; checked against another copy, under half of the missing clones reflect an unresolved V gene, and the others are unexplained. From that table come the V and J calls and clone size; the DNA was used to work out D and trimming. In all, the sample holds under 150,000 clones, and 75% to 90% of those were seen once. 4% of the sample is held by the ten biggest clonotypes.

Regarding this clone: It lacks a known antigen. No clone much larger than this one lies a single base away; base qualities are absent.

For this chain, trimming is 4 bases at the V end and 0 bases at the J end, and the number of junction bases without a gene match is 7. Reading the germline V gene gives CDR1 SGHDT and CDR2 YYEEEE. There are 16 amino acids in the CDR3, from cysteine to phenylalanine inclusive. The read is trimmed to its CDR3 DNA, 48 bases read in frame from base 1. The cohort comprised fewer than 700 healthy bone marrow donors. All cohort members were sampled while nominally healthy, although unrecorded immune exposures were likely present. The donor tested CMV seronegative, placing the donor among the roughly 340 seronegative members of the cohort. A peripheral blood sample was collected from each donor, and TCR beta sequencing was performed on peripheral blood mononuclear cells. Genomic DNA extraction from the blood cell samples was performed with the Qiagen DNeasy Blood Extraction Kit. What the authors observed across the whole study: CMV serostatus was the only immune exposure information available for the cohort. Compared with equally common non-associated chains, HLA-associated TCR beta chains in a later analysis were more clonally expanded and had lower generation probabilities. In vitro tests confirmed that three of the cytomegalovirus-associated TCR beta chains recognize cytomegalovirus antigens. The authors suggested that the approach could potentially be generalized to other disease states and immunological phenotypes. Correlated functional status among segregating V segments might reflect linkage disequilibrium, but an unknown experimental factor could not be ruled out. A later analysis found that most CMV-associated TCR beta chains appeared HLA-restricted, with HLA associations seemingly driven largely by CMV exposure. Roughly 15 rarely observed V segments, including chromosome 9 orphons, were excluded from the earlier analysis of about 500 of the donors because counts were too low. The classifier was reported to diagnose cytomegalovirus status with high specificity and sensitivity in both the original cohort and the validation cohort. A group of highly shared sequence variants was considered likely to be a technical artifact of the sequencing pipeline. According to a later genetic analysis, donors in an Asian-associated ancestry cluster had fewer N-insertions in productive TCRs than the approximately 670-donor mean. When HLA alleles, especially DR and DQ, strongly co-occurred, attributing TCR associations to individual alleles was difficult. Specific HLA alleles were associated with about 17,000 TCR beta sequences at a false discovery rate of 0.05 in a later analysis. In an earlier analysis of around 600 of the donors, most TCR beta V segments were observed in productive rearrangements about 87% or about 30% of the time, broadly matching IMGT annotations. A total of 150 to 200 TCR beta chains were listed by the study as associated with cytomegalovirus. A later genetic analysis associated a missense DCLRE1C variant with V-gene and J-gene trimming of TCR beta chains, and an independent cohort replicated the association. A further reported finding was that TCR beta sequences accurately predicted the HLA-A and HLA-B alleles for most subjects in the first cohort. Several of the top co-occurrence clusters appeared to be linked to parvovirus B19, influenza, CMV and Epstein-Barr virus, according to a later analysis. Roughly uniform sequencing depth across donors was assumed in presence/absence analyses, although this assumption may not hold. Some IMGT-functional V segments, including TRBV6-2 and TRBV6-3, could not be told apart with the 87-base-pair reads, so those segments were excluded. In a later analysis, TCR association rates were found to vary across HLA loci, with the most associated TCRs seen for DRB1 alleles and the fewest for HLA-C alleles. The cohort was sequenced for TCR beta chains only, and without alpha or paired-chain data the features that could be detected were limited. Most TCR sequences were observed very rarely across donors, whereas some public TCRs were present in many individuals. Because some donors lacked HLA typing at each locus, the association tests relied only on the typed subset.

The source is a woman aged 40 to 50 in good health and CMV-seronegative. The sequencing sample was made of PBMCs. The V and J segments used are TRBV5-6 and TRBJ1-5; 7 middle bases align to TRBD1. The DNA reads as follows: TGTGCCAGCAGCCAAGGGGGCAGACTTAGCAATCAGCCCCAGCATTTT. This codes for CASSQGGRLSNQPQHF.